These 23 T cell receptor beta chains were all obtained from the same sample, sequenced in a study of T cells of healthy individuals. TCRdb called the 5' RACE reads again in MiXCR, with one record for every CDR3 protein. The sample records around 63,000 distinct CDR3 sequences, around 16% being singletons. The receptors come from a human donor in good health.

DNA of the CDR3: TGCAGTGCCCCTACTTTGCGAGCGCCGGAGACCCAGTACTTC. It specifies CSAPTLRAPETQYF. The chain joins TRBV20-1 to TRBJ2-5, with D hard to call. CDR3 size: 14 residues. Trimming took off 6 bases at V and 5 bases at J, with 19 bases between the two ends. Looked up from germline, CDR1 is DFQATT and CDR2 is SNEGSKA (reference sequence).

For this clonotype: This may be a read error, as it is one base from a much larger clone. CDR3: CASSGVEELETQYF. CDR3 bases: TGTGCCAGCAGTGGGGTGGAGGAGCTAGAGACCCAGTACTTC. This sequence joins TRBV2 and TRBJ2-5; D may be TRBD2 (5 bases). CDR1 and CDR2 (germline): SNHLY, FYNNEI. CDR3 length equals 14 residues. V was pared by 4 bases and J by 4 bases, with 13 bases between.

This clonotype was found a few times. V is TRBV27 and J is TRBJ1-6; D not resolved. CDR3 size: 15 residues. Trimming cost V 5 bases and J 0 bases, with 8 bases left between them. From germline, CDR1 is MNHEY and CDR2 SMNVEV (reference sequence). CDR3 nucleotides: TGTGCCAGCAGTCCGGATAGCTCCTATAATTCACCCCTCCACTTT. Its translation: CASSPDSSYNSPLHF.

Many counts were recorded for this clonotype. This chain links TRBV18 with TRBJ2-7, with 8 bases lining up with TRBD2. This CDR3 spans 14 amino acids. The germline V gene has CDR1 KGHSH and CDR2 LQKENI. The V gene end was trimmed by 2 bases and the J gene end by 6 bases; junction bases not matched to a gene: 6. The CDR3 coding sequence is TGTGCCAGCTCACCAGCGCGGGGGGCCTCCGAGCAGTACTTC. Amino acids: CASSPARGASEQYF. The whole variable domain, filled in from reference TRBV18 and TRBJ2-7, reads NAGVMQNPRHLVRRRGQEARLRCSPMKGHSHVYWYRQLPEEGLKFMVYLQKENIIDESGMPKERFSAEFPKEGPSILRIQQVVRGDSAAYFCASSPARGASEQYFGPGTRLTVT.

This clonotype was counted many times. This chain links TRBV20-1 with TRBJ2-7; either TRBD1 or TRBD2 may fit D (6 bases each). This CDR3 has 14 amino acids. V was pared by 1 base and J by 0 bases, with 10 bases between. Germline V gene data show CDR1 as DFQATT and CDR2 as SNEGSKA (reference sequence). The CDR3 loop is CSARAGGLSYEQYF. As DNA, the CDR3 is TGCAGTGCTAGAGCCGGGGGCCTCTCCTACGAGCAGTACTTC.

Points on this clonotype: A read error may account for a junction end that differs from germline. This sequence joins TRBV25-1 and TRBJ1-2; D is possibly TRBD1 (5 bases). The CDR3 length is 17 residues. From germline, CDR1 is MGHDK and CDR2 SYGVNS. DNA of the CDR3: TGTGCCAGCAGTGAACACCTGGCGGTCCCGGGGGACTATGGCTACAACTTC. This gives the protein CASSEHLAVPGDYGYNF.

This clonotype has a count of ten or more. The chain joins TRBV24-1 to TRBJ1-5; D perhaps matches TRBD1 (6 bases). The V gene lost 8 bases and the J gene lost 4 bases, with 20 bases spanning the gap. Germline V gives CDR1 KGHDR, CDR2 SFDVKD. This CDR3 region has 16 residues. CDR3: CATMLGGQGWNQPQHF. The CDR3 DNA reads TGTGCCACCATGTTGGGGGGGCAGGGATGGAATCAGCCCCAGCATTTT.

This clonotype was observed at least ten times. The rearrangement joins TRBV28 to TRBJ2-2; TRBD2 might be the D (5 bases). CDR1 and CDR2 (germline): MDHEN, SYDVKM. The V end was cut by 2 bases, the J end by 1 base, with 11 bases between. CDR3 length: 16 amino acids. CDR3 bases: TGTGCCAGCAGTTTAAGGGTAGCGCAGAACACCGGGGAGCTGTTTTTT. This sequence encodes CASSLRVAQNTGELFF.

The chain recombines TRBV5-1 with TRBJ2-4; D unresolved. V was clipped by 4 bases and J by 0 bases, with 8 bases between them. Germline CDR1 and CDR2: SGHRS and YFSETQ. CDR3 length: 14 residues. CDR3 loop: CASSPGIAKNIQYF. In DNA, the CDR3 is TGCGCCAGCAGCCCCGGTATAGCCAAAAACATTCAGTACTTC.

This clonotype has more than one count but fewer than ten. The rearrangement joins TRBV7-8 to TRBJ2-7; D remains unclear. The length of the CDR3 is 12 residues. In germline, CDR1 is SGHVS, CDR2 FQNEAQ. V dropped 1 base and J dropped 3 bases, with 4 bases sitting between them. The CDR3 DNA follows: TGTGCCAGCAGCTTAGTAATCTACGAGCAGTACTTC. It translates to CASSLVIYEQYF.

The CDR3 sequence: CASSSSPRGQGGYTF. CDR3 DNA sequence: TGTGCCAGCAGCTCCTCTCCCCGGGGGCAGGGTGGCTACACCTTC. The rearrangement links TRBV7-2 to TRBJ1-2; maybe TRBD1 (6 bases). CDR1 is SGHTA, CDR2 FQGNSA, per germline. The CDR3 sequence is 15 residues long. With 4 bases removed from V and 7 bases from J, the gap between germline ends came to 19 bases.

This clonotype was observed a handful of times. Compared with germline, one end of the junction differs, possibly owing to a read error. J is TRBJ1-1 and V is TRBV10-2; D not resolved. The germline gives CDR1 WSHSY, CDR2 SAAADI. The CDR3 runs to 12 residues. The CDR3 bases are TGCGCCAGCACTGAGGCGAACACTGAAGCTTTCTTT. Protein: CASTEANTEAFF.

This clonotype has at least ten counts. The chain employs TRBV20-1 and TRBJ2-3; TRBD1 matches 7 bases. This CDR3 has 18 residues. Trimming removed 1 base from V and 3 bases from J; junction bases left unmatched: 16. The germline CDR1 and CDR2 sequences are DFQATT and SNEGSKA (reference sequence). CDR3 residues: CSARVSPGGVRGTDTQYF. The CDR3 DNA follows: TGCAGTGCTAGAGTTTCCCCAGGGGGAGTGAGGGGAACAGATACGCAGTATTTT.

On this clonotype itself: At one boundary the junction diverges from the germline segment, which might be a read error. This chain connects TRBV10-3 to TRBJ2-7, with 7 bases lining up with TRBD2. This CDR3 comprises 13 residues. Per the germline V gene, CDR1 is ENHRY and CDR2 is SYGVKD. The CDR3 region has the DNA TGTGCCAGCAGTTACATGGGGGGGTCCGAGCAGTACTTC. This sequence encodes CASSYMGGSEQYF.

V usage is TRBV5-5 and J usage is TRBJ2-1; 9 bases align to TRBD2. V lost 4 bases and J lost 3; bases outside the gene matches: 8. This CDR3 has 16 residues. Germline CDR1 is SGHKS and CDR2 is YYEKEE (reference sequence). The CDR3 nucleotides are TGTGCCAGCAGCCCCGAGGGACTAGCAGTCTACAATGAGCAGTTCTTC. Translation: CASSPEGLAVYNEQFF.

At least ten counts were recorded for this clonotype. This chain links TRBV11-2 with TRBJ2-1; D assignment may be TRBD1 or TRBD2 (5 bases each). Germline loops: CDR1 SGHAT, CDR2 FQNNGV. CDR3 length: 15 amino acids. The ends were cut back, 3 bases at V and 8 bases at J, with 17 bases in the middle. The CDR3 sequence is CASSFSPGPGDEQFF. The CDR3, as DNA: TGTGCCAGCAGCTTCTCGCCGGGACCAGGTGATGAGCAGTTCTTC.

This clonotype showed up many times. V usage is TRBV9 and J usage is TRBJ2-2, with TRBD1 matching over 8 bases. The CDR3 runs to 15 residues. Germline V gene sequence: CDR1 SGDLS, CDR2 YYNGEE. The V gene end was trimmed by 3 bases and the J gene end by 5 bases; junction bases not matched to a gene: 6. The CDR3 sequence: CASSDDRGPTGELFF. DNA for the CDR3: TGTGCCAGCAGCGATGACAGGGGTCCAACCGGGGAGCTGTTTTTT.

At least ten counts were recorded for this clonotype. The chain joins TRBV11-1 to TRBJ2-5; D possibly matches TRBD1 or TRBD2 (5 bases each). Trimming shortened V by 6 bases and J by 3 bases, and 11 bases separated the two germline ends. The CDR3 totals 13 residues. Germline CDR1 reads SGHAT; CDR2 reads FQDESV (reference sequence). The CDR3 is CASSRGEKETQYF. The DNA of the CDR3 is TGTGCCAGCAGTCGAGGGGAGAAAGAGACCCAGTACTTC.

The table lists this clonotype with many counts. The CDR3 spells CASSDGSTYNEQFF. In DNA form, the CDR3 reads TGTGCCAGTAGTGACGGGAGTACCTACAATGAGCAGTTCTTC. The rearrangement links TRBV19 to TRBJ2-1, with a tentative D call TRBD2 (6 bases). Germline values: CDR1 LNHDA, CDR2 SQIVND (reference sequence). The V and J ends lost 5 bases and 2 bases respectively, with 10 bases between them. The CDR3 sequence is 14 residues long.

The chain recombines TRBV2 with TRBJ2-1; no firm D call. Trimming pared 1 base from V and 0 bases from J, leaving 10 bases between. The CDR3 is 16 residues long. CDR1 and CDR2 from the germline V gene are SNHLY and FYNNEI. CDR3 amino acids: CASSEEGGSSYNEQFF. As DNA, the CDR3 is TGTGCCAGCAGTGAAGAAGGCGGAAGCTCCTACAATGAGCAGTTCTTC.

This chain joins TRBV18 and TRBJ2-3; D gene unclear. Germline V gives CDR1 KGHSH, CDR2 LQKENI. V was clipped by 2 bases and J by 4 bases, with 4 bases between them. The CDR3 covers 12 residues. The CDR3 reads CASSPSPDTQYF. The CDR3 DNA follows: TGTGCCAGCTCACCATCCCCAGATACGCAGTATTTT.

The chain carries TRBV30 and TRBJ2-1; D perhaps matches TRBD2 (5 bases). The CDR3 totals 13 residues. Germline lookup yields CDR1 GTSNPN and CDR2 SVGIG (reference sequence). Trimming removed 2 bases at V and 8 bases at J, with 13 bases between. As DNA, the CDR3 is TGTGCCTGGAGTCTCTCTAGCATGGATGAGCAGTTCTTC. Its protein is CAWSLSSMDEQFF.

The rearrangement links TRBV12-3 or TRBV12-4 to TRBJ2-5; TRBD2 matches 7 bases. The CDR3 has 16 residues. Trimming removed 3 bases from V and 3 bases from J; junction bases left unmatched: 10. This chain's CDR3 is CASSLGTIRGEETQYF. The CDR3 region has the DNA TGTGCCAGCAGTTTGGGGACTATCCGAGGCGAAGAGACCCAGTACTTC.